The 29 T cell receptor beta chains listed next were all sequenced from one sample in a study of regulatory T cells in long-lasting Graves disease. CDR3-region Arm-PCR and iRepertoire HTBI primers produced the TCR beta libraries. A single record per CDR3 protein comes from TCRdb applying MiXCR to the multiplex PCR reads. The repertoire includes about 440,000 distinct CDR3 sequences, over 15% of them detected once, and approximately 11% sits in the top ten. Stated time point: newly diagnosed GD, antithyroid drugs for less than 3 months. Extracted RNA from PBMCs served as the source of the TCR library. The sample also formed part of further work on T cells in Graves' hyperthyroidism and ophthalmopathy.

Here the sequenced sample was peripheral blood mononuclear cells (PBMCs), taken at new diagnosis, from a patient treated with antithyroid drugs. The receptors were sampled from a woman in her twenties or thirties with Graves disease.

This clonotype was observed a handful of times. This rearrangement joins TRBV28 to TRBJ2-1; weak D call: TRBD2 (6 bases). This CDR3 has 15 amino acids. The germline gives CDR1 MDHEN, CDR2 SYDVKM. Trimming took 6 bases from V and 0 from J, leaving 12 bases between them. The DNA for the CDR3 is TGTGCCAGCAGCTCTTTAGCGGACTCCTACAATGAGCAGTTCTTC. Encoded protein: CASSSLADSYNEQFF.

The V and J genes are TRBV5-1 and TRBJ2-5; possibly TRBD1 or TRBD2 for D (5 bases each). V was clipped by 7 bases and J by 1 base, with 14 bases between them. CDR1 is SGHRS, CDR2 YFSETQ, per germline. The CDR3 consists of 14 residues. CDR3 loop: CASGETGPQETQYF. CDR3 DNA sequence: TGCGCCAGCGGAGAGACGGGGCCCCAAGAGACCCAGTACTTC.

This clonotype was seen more than once but under ten times. The gene calls are TRBV4-1 and TRBJ2-7; 8 bases agree with TRBD1. Germline CDR1 is MGHRA and CDR2 is YSYEKL. The CDR3 spans 14 residues. V lost 1 base and J lost 5; bases outside the gene matches: 4. In DNA, the CDR3 is TGCGCCAGCAGCCAAGGGACAGGGTGGAACGAGCAGTACTTC. Translation: CASSQGTGWNEQYF.

This clonotype was recorded only once. Given a much more abundant clone one base away, this may be a read error. This chain connects TRBV3-1 to TRBJ2-4; possibly TRBD1 or TRBD2 for D (5 bases each). Germline V gene lookup returns CDR1 LGHDT and CDR2 YNNKEL (reference sequence). This CDR3 has 16 amino acids. CDR3 nucleotide sequence: TGTGCCAGCAGCCTTCGGGACGCAGTGAGTGTAGATAGGCGGTTCTTC. Translated: CASSLRDAVSVDRRFF.

The rearrangement links TRBV29-1 to TRBJ2-7; TRBD1 matches at 9 bases. The junction had 2 bases not matched to a gene; V was cut back by 2 bases and J by 3 bases. Germline V CDR1 and CDR2: SQVTM, ANQGSEA. This CDR3 is built from 13 residues. In DNA, the CDR3 is TGCAGCGTTGAACCGGACAGGGGCTACGAGCAGTACTTC. Its protein is CSVEPDRGYEQYF.

This clonotype was recorded many times. V and J are TRBV11-3 and TRBJ2-1; D tentatively fits TRBD1 or TRBD2 (5 bases each). Germline V gives CDR1 SGHNT, CDR2 YENEEA. The CDR3 covers 15 residues. Trimming took off 5 bases at V and 8 bases at J, with 19 bases between the two ends. The CDR3 spells CASSRGRGGVDEQFF. In DNA, the CDR3 is TGTGCCAGCAGCCGGGGCAGAGGAGGAGTGGATGAGCAGTTCTTC.

This clonotype appeared many times. The chain uses TRBV28 and TRBJ2-3; 7 positions agree with TRBD1. The germline V gene encodes CDR1 MDHEN and CDR2 SYDVKM. V gave up 6 bases and J gave up 2 bases; unmatched junction bases: 8. CDR3 size: 15 residues. The CDR3 bases are TGTGCCAGCAGAAAACCGGGACAGATCACAGATACGCAGTATTTT. Amino acid sequence: CASRKPGQITDTQYF.

Concerning this clonotype itself: A read error may be the cause here, since a much bigger clone is one base away. The chain employs TRBV6-1 and TRBJ2-3; no definite D call. V was cut by 7 bases and J by 4 bases, with 21 bases left in between. Looked up from germline, CDR1 is MNHNS and CDR2 is SASEGT. The CDR3 loop spans 16 amino acids. Here the CDR3 DNA reads TGTGCCAGCACTCCCTCGGCTCGCCGACTTGCAGATACGCAGTATTTT. Translation: CASTPSARRLADTQYF.

This clonotype appeared many times. V and J are TRBV6-1 and TRBJ2-5; 12 bases are a match to TRBD2. CDR1 and CDR2 from the germline V gene are MNHNS and SASEGT. The CDR3 runs to 15 residues. The trim removed 11 bases at V and 3 bases at J, leaving 10 bases unmatched. The CDR3, as DNA: TGTGCCGGAACCGGGACTAGCGGGTACAAAGAGACCCAGTACTTC. It yields the protein CAGTGTSGYKETQYF.

Notes on this clonotype: This may arise from a read error, as a much more abundant clone is one base away. The chain couples TRBV6-1 to TRBJ2-7; TRBD2 is a possible D gene (7 bases). The CDR3 extends over 14 amino acids. Germline CDR1 reads MNHNS; CDR2 reads SASEGT. Trimming removed 5 bases from V and 8 bases from J, with 19 bases in between. The CDR3 protein is CASSSLADGGKQYF. CDR3 DNA: TGTGCCAGCAGTAGCCTAGCGGACGGGGGCAAGCAGTACTTC.

This chain connects TRBV5-4 to TRBJ1-1, with D uncertain. This CDR3 spans 16 amino acids. CDR1 is SGHNT, CDR2 YYREEE, per germline (reference sequence). Trimming removed 0 bases at V and 4 bases at J, with 16 bases between. The CDR3 spells CASSLAARTMSTEAFF. CDR3 sequence (DNA): TGTGCCAGCAGCTTGGCGGCCAGGACGATGAGCACTGAAGCTTTCTTT.

The V and J genes are TRBV7-2 and TRBJ1-1, with D unresolved. Germline CDR1 SGHTA, CDR2 FQGNSA. This CDR3 has 12 residues. Trimming removed 5 bases from V and 1 base from J, with 5 bases in between. CDR3 amino acids: CASSRQNTEAFF. The CDR3 DNA follows: TGTGCCAGCAGCCGACAGAACACTGAAGCTTTCTTT. The full variable domain, its missing parts supplied by reference TRBV7-2 and TRBJ1-1, is GAGVSQSPSNKVTEKGKDVELRCDPISGHTALYWYRQSLGQGLEFLIYFQGNSAPDKSGLPSDRFSAERTGGSVSTLTIQRTQQEDSAVYLCASSRQNTEAFFGQGTRLTVV.

This clonotype appeared many times. V is TRBV28 and J is TRBJ1-2; D is undetermined. The CDR3 extends over 14 amino acids. Trimming stripped 9 bases from V and 1 base from J, with 15 bases between. Germline CDR1 MDHEN, CDR2 SYDVKM. The CDR3 bases are TGTGCCAGTAGCAGCCCCTCAAATAACTATGGCTACACCTTC. Amino acid sequence: CASSSPSNNYGYTF.

This clonotype occurred many times. The V and J genes are TRBV3-1 and TRBJ2-5; unclear D gene. The CDR3 is 13 amino acids. Trimming left V 0 bases short and J 5 bases short, with 7 bases between. Germline V lookup: CDR1 LGHDT, CDR2 YNNKEL (reference sequence). The CDR3 bases are TGTGCCAGCAGCCAAGATCATTCGGAGACCCAGTACTTC. This encodes CASSQDHSETQYF.

The rearrangement links TRBV5-1 to TRBJ2-1; perhaps TRBD1 as D (7 bases). V dropped 0 bases and J dropped 8 bases, with 12 bases sitting between them. The CDR3 has 14 amino acids. Germline V gives CDR1 SGHRS, CDR2 YFSETQ. CDR3 bases: TGCGCCAGCAGCTTGGGGCAGGGGGAGGATGAGCAGTTCTTC. It is translated as CASSLGQGEDEQFF.

The chain links TRBV6-5 to TRBJ1-6; TRBD1 agrees at 9 bases. The CDR3 runs to 16 residues. The V gene end was trimmed by 0 bases and the J gene end by 10 bases; junction bases not matched to a gene: 7. Per the germline V gene, CDR1 is MNHEY and CDR2 is SVGAGI. The CDR3 sequence: CASSYSPGQGKSPLHF. The CDR3 region has the DNA TGTGCCAGCAGTTACTCGCCCGGACAGGGGAAATCACCCCTCCACTTT.

Only a few counts were recorded for this clonotype. The chain links TRBV13 to TRBJ1-2, with 8 bases that match TRBD1. V shed 4 bases and J 3 bases; nucleotides not matched to a gene: 10. The germline CDR1 and CDR2 sequences are PRHDT and FYEKMQ (reference sequence). The CDR3 is 16 residues long. The CDR3 protein is CASSSTTGAYDYGYTF. CDR3 coding DNA: TGTGCCAGCAGCTCGACGACAGGGGCTTATGACTATGGCTACACCTTC.

This clonotype was detected ten times or more. This chain links TRBV20-1 with TRBJ2-1; 15 nucleotides line up with TRBD2. The junction had 6 bases not matched to a gene; V was cut back by 0 bases and J by 9 bases. Looked up from germline, CDR1 is DFQATT and CDR2 is SNEGSKA (reference sequence). This CDR3 comprises 16 residues. CDR3: CSARDWTSGRASEQFF. DNA for the CDR3: TGCAGTGCTAGAGATTGGACTAGCGGGAGGGCCAGTGAGCAGTTCTTC.

This clonotype was counted at least ten times. The chain has TRBV28 and TRBJ1-1; D possibly corresponds to TRBD1 (5 bases). The germline CDR1 and CDR2 sequences are MDHEN and SYDVKM. Trimming cost V 5 bases and J 5 bases, with 27 bases left between them. The CDR3 extends over 18 amino acids. CDR3 sequence reads: CASSPVPGSISWGTEAFF. CDR3 nucleotide sequence: TGTGCCAGCAGTCCGGTCCCAGGGAGCATCAGTTGGGGAACTGAAGCTTTCTTT.

This chain uses TRBV10-3 with TRBJ2-1; possibly TRBD1 for D (6 bases). The CDR3 loop spans 16 amino acids. The germline CDR1 and CDR2 sequences are ENHRY and SYGVKD. V was trimmed by 4 bases and J by 0 bases, leaving 13 bases between them. The chain's CDR3 is CAISGGPRSSYNEQFF. The DNA for the CDR3 is TGTGCCATCAGTGGGGGGCCCAGGAGCTCCTACAATGAGCAGTTCTTC.

This clonotype was counted at least ten times. V and J are TRBV18 and TRBJ1-1, with D unclear. In germline, CDR1 is KGHSH, CDR2 LQKENI. The CDR3 extends over 13 amino acids. The V end was cut by 5 bases, the J end by 1 base, with 8 bases between. The CDR3: CASSTTPNTEAFF. The CDR3 bases are TGTGCCAGCTCAACTACACCGAACACTGAAGCTTTCTTT.

This clonotype showed up many times. The V and J genes are TRBV7-9 and TRBJ2-7; 8 bases match TRBD2. Germline CDR1 and CDR2: SEHNR and FQNEAQ (reference sequence). This CDR3 spans 17 amino acids. Trimming removed 4 bases from V and 0 bases from J; junction bases left unmatched: 11. The CDR3 spells CASSSPEGLAGSYEQYF. CDR3 nucleotide sequence: TGTGCCAGCAGCTCTCCCGAAGGGCTAGCGGGCTCCTACGAGCAGTACTTC. Complete variable domain (other parts from reference TRBV7-9 and TRBJ2-7): DTGVSQNPRHKITKRGQNVTFRCDPISEHNRLYWYRQTLGQGPEFLTYFQNEAQLEKSRLLSDRFSAERPKGSFSTLEIQRTEQGDSAMYLCASSSPEGLAGSYEQYFGPGTRLTVT.

This clonotype was seen ten or more times. V gene TRBV2 combines with J gene TRBJ1-4, with D tentatively TRBD1 (6 bases). Deletions cut 7 bases from V and 0 bases from J, with 12 bases between. Germline loops: CDR1 SNHLY, CDR2 FYNNEI. The CDR3 has 15 amino acids. This CDR3 is CASTDRLPTNEKLFF. Here the CDR3 DNA reads TGTGCCAGCACCGACAGGCTCCCAACTAATGAAAAACTGTTTTTT.

The chain is built from TRBV27 and TRBJ2-1; 7 bases align to TRBD2. This CDR3 contains 15 residues. Germline trimming cut 6 bases from V and 7 bases from J; bases unmatched to any gene: 12. The germline CDR1 and CDR2 sequences are MNHEY and SMNVEV (reference sequence). CDR3 sequence (DNA): TGTGCCAGCAGCTTTAAGCGGGAACTTGTGAATGAGCAGTTCTTC. Translated: CASSFKRELVNEQFF.

This chain uses TRBV30 with TRBJ2-3; D unresolved. This CDR3 comprises 15 residues. Trimming took 0 bases from V and 2 from J, leaving 12 bases between them. Germline assignment: CDR1 GTSNPN and CDR2 SVGIG (reference sequence). In DNA, the CDR3 is TGTGCCTGGAGTGTTCCAGGAAGTTCCACAGATACGCAGTATTTT. Translation gives CAWSVPGSSTDTQYF. Together with reference TRBV30 and TRBJ2-3, the CDR3 gives the full variable domain: SQTIHQWPATLVQPVGSPLSLECTVEGTSNPNLYWYRQAAGRGLQLLFYSVGIGQISSEVPQNLSASRPQDRQFILSSKKLLLSDSGFYLCAWSVPGSSTDTQYFGPGTRLTVL.

Notes on this clonotype: A much larger clone sits a single nucleotide away, making a read error possible. The V call is TRBV2, the J call TRBJ2-7, with D tentatively TRBD1 (6 bases). CDR1 SNHLY and CDR2 FYNNEI come from the germline V gene. The CDR3 loop spans 15 amino acids. Between the trimmed V and J ends, which lost 2 bases and 2 bases, there was a span of 13 bases. The CDR3 sequence: CASSERQQGPYEQYF. The DNA for the CDR3 is TGTGCCAGCAGTGAAAGACAACAGGGCCCCTACGAGCAGTACTTC.

This clonotype was counted at least ten times. V gene TRBV30 combines with J gene TRBJ1-6, with D perhaps TRBD1 (5 bases). The germline V gene encodes CDR1 GTSNPN and CDR2 SVGIG (reference sequence). This CDR3 region has 14 residues. The V end was cut by 5 bases, the J end by 7 bases, with 15 bases between. This chain's CDR3 is CAWVSGTKNSPLHF. The CDR3 coding sequence is TGTGCCTGGGTATCCGGGACCAAGAATTCACCCCTCCACTTT. The entire variable domain, with the rest obtained from reference TRBV30 and TRBJ1-6, is as follows: SQTIHQWPATLVQPVGSPLSLECTVEGTSNPNLYWYRQAAGRGLQLLFYSVGIGQISSEVPQNLSASRPQDRQFILSSKKLLLSDSGFYLCAWVSGTKNSPLHFGNGTRLTVT.

The sample holds one count of this clonotype. Just one base apart from a much larger clone, this may be a read error. The chain links TRBV12-3 or TRBV12-4 to TRBJ2-3, with 7 bases lining up with TRBD1. This CDR3 has 14 residues. CDR3 in amino acids: CASSHNRGTGTQYF. The CDR3 DNA is TGTGCCAGCAGCCACAACAGGGGCACAGGTACGCAGTATTTT.

The CDR3 bases are TGCGCCAGCAGCCAAAAACTCTTCGGACAGTATAATGAAAAACTGTTTTTT. Its protein is CASSQKLFGQYNEKLFF. The chain carries TRBV4-1 and TRBJ1-4; the D gene is possibly TRBD1 (6 bases). Germline CDR1 is MGHRA and CDR2 is YSYEKL. CDR3 length: 17 amino acids. Trimming stripped 2 bases from V and 4 bases from J, with 17 bases between.